A selection of T cell receptor beta chains follows, all from one sample in a study of T cell responses to AZD1222 COVID-19 vaccine. Clones were sequenced by immunoSEQ multiplex PCR, and TCRdb holds only the in-frame ones, with some missing. The data show some 170,000 clones, 90% to 95% seen once. This material consisted of peripheral blood, taken on day 0 of MenACWY control vaccination. These receptors came from an adult in good health. Each CDR3 is given with its conserved first and last residue. D genes are given only for firm matches. Size is stated for part of the rows, as once, few or many counts, or as a class when the clone is expanded.

size: .; V: TRBV18; J: TRBJ1-2; D: .; CDR3: CASSPEGLMANYGYTF; DNA: TGTGCCAGCTCACCGGAAGGGTTGATGGCGAACTATGGCTACACCTTC
size: .; V: TRBV7-8; J: TRBJ2-1; D: .; CDR3: CASSRTYSSYNEQFF; DNA: TGTGCCAGCAGTCGGACCTATAGCTCCTACAATGAGCAGTTCTTC
size: .; V: TRBV30; J: TRBJ2-5; D: TRBD2; CDR3: CAGQTLAARLLGETQYF; DNA: TGTGCCGGTCAGACACTAGCGGCACGACTGCTGGGGGAGACCCAGTACTTC
size: .; V: TRBV12-3/TRBV12-4; J: TRBJ1-2; D: TRBD1; CDR3: CASIIRGLGGYTF; DNA: TGTGCCAGCATCATCAGGGGGCTTGGAGGCTACACCTTC
size: .; V: TRBV24-1; J: TRBJ2-7; D: .; CDR3: CATSAITPPRRPPRHEQYF; DNA: TGTGCCACCAGTGCCATTACGCCCCCTCGCCGCCCTCCCCGGCACGAGCAGTACTTC
size: .; V: TRBV25-1; J: TRBJ1-3; D: TRBD1; CDR3: CASSDTGVGNTIYF; DNA: TGTGCCAGCAGTGATACAGGGGTCGGAAACACCATATATTTT
size: .; V: TRBV6-5; J: TRBJ1-1; D: .; CDR3: CASRGTDEAFF; DNA: TGTGCCAGCAGGGGAACAGATGAAGCTTTCTTT
size: .; V: TRBV30; J: TRBJ1-5; D: .; CDR3: CAWRQGTTSQPQHF; DNA: TGTGCCTGGAGGCAGGGAACCACGAGTCAGCCCCAGCATTTT
size: .; V: TRBV29-1; J: TRBJ1-4; D: .; CDR3: CSVAGFGNEKLFF; DNA: TGCAGCGTTGCAGGGTTTGGTAATGAAAAACTGTTTTTT
size: .; V: TRBV5-6; J: TRBJ1-2; D: .; CDR3: CASNSFRAWSGYTF; DNA: TGTGCCAGCAACTCATTCCGGGCCTGGTCGGGCTACACCTTC
size: .; V: TRBV20-1; J: TRBJ2-3; D: .; CDR3: CSASATDTQYF; DNA: TGCAGTGCTAGTGCCACAGATACGCAGTATTTT
size: .; V: TRBV4-1; J: TRBJ2-7; D: .; CDR3: CASSQDGPGPSYEQYF; DNA: TGCGCCAGCAGCCAAGACGGTCCGGGACCCTCCTACGAGCAGTACTTC
size: .; V: TRBV28; J: TRBJ2-7; D: .; CDR3: CASSSHRQFVSYEQYF; DNA: TGTGCCAGCAGTTCCCACAGGCAATTTGTATCCTACGAGCAGTACTTC
size: .; V: TRBV7-9; J: TRBJ2-1; D: TRBD2; CDR3: CASTFSGRDYNEQFF; DNA: TGTGCCAGCACCTTCAGCGGGAGAGATTACAATGAGCAGTTCTTC
size: .; V: TRBV13; J: TRBJ2-7; D: .; CDR3: CASSPEVGEQYF; DNA: TGTGCCAGCAGCCCCGAGGTGGGCGAGCAGTACTTC
size: .; V: TRBV2; J: TRBJ2-1; D: TRBD2; CDR3: CASSQGFAGGSDEQFF; DNA: TGTGCCAGCAGCCAAGGGTTTGCGGGGGGGAGCGATGAGCAGTTCTTC
size: few; V: TRBV29-1; J: TRBJ1-3; D: .; CDR3: CSVEGGGNTIYF; DNA: TGCAGCGTTGAAGGAGGAGGAAACACCATATATTTT
size: few; V: TRBV7-2; J: TRBJ2-2; D: .; CDR3: CASSPRGPPHTGELFF; DNA: TGTGCCAGCAGCCCCCGTGGCCCCCCCCACACCGGGGAGCTGTTTTTT
size: .; V: TRBV28; J: TRBJ1-5; D: TRBD1; CDR3: CASQGTVYQPQHF; DNA: TGTGCCTCTCAAGGGACAGTTTATCAGCCCCAGCATTTT
size: .; V: TRBV2; J: TRBJ2-3; D: .; CDR3: CASSDLDSSSTDTQYF; DNA: TGTGCCAGCAGTGATTTGGACTCCTCTAGCACAGATACGCAGTATTTT
size: once; V: TRBV19; J: TRBJ2-1; D: TRBD2; CDR3: CASRGLTSGPYNEQFF; DNA: TGTGCCAGTAGGGGACTGACTAGCGGGCCATACAATGAGCAGTTCTTC
size: .; V: TRBV2; J: TRBJ1-4; D: TRBD1; CDR3: CATKGTATNEKLFF; DNA: TGTGCCACCAAAGGGACAGCCACTAATGAAAAACTGTTTTTT
size: .; V: TRBV9; J: TRBJ2-1; D: TRBD1; CDR3: CASSVDVGQAYNEQFF; DNA: TGTGCCAGCAGCGTAGATGTTGGACAGGCTTACAATGAGCAGTTCTTC
size: .; V: TRBV5-5; J: TRBJ2-7; D: TRBD1; CDR3: CASSPGPGTATYEQYF; DNA: TGTGCCAGCAGCCCCGGGCCCGGGACAGCAACCTACGAGCAGTACTTC
size: .; V: TRBV6-5; J: TRBJ2-5; D: TRBD2; CDR3: CASREGLPQETQYF; DNA: TGTGCCAGCAGAGAGGGACTACCCCAAGAGACCCAGTACTTC
size: .; V: TRBV11-2; J: TRBJ2-1; D: TRBD2; CDR3: CASSLLGSGTYNEQFF; DNA: TGTGCCAGCAGCTTACTGGGTAGCGGGACATACAATGAGCAGTTCTTC
size: .; V: TRBV28; J: TRBJ2-7; D: TRBD1; CDR3: CASSPATGIYEQYF; DNA: TGTGCCAGCAGTCCCGCGACAGGGATCTACGAGCAGTACTTC
size: .; V: TRBV12-3/TRBV12-4; J: TRBJ2-5; D: .; CDR3: CASRRASGETQYF; DNA: TGTGCCAGCAGGCGTGCTTCGGGTGAGACCCAGTACTTC
size: few; V: TRBV5-6; J: TRBJ1-5; D: .; CDR3: CASSLDRAGQPQHF; DNA: TGTGCCAGCAGCTTGGACAGGGCTGGTCAGCCCCAGCATTTT
size: .; V: TRBV5-1; J: TRBJ2-7; D: .; CDR3: CASRAGPNYEQYF; DNA: TGCGCCAGCAGAGCCGGGCCAAACTACGAGCAGTACTTC
size: .; V: TRBV28; J: TRBJ1-4; D: .; CDR3: CASRRKTGLEKLFF; DNA: TGTGCCAGCAGACGCAAGACAGGCCTAGAAAAACTGTTTTTT
size: .; V: TRBV6-5; J: TRBJ1-3; D: .; CDR3: CATTGTTRGNTIYF; DNA: TGTGCCACCACTGGGACAACCCGAGGAAACACCATATATTTT
size: few; V: TRBV11-3; J: TRBJ1-1; D: .; CDR3: CASSSRTGGDTEAFF; DNA: TGTGCCAGCAGCTCCCGGACGGGGGGTGATACTGAAGCTTTCTTT
size: .; V: TRBV7-3; J: TRBJ1-1; D: .; CDR3: CASSSSPLTAAFF; DNA: TGTGCCAGCAGCTCCTCGCCCTTAACGGCGGCTTTCTTT
size: .; V: TRBV20-1; J: TRBJ2-5; D: .; CDR3: CSASLGVAQETQYF; DNA: TGCAGTGCTAGTTTAGGGGTCGCCCAAGAGACCCAGTACTTC
size: .; V: TRBV5-1; J: TRBJ1-1; D: .; CDR3: CASSLVSVTDTEAFF; DNA: TGCGCCAGCAGCTTGGTTTCAGTGACGGACACTGAAGCTTTCTTT
size: .; V: TRBV30; J: TRBJ1-2; D: .; CDR3: CAWSGVYGYTF; DNA: TGTGCCTGGAGTGGTGTCTATGGCTACACCTTC
size: .; V: TRBV19; J: TRBJ2-7; D: .; CDR3: CASSNSRLDASEQYF; DNA: TGTGCCAGTAGTAACTCGAGACTAGACGCGAGCGAGCAGTACTTC
size: .; V: TRBV9; J: TRBJ2-2; D: TRBD2; CDR3: CASSSRTSWSGELFF; DNA: TGTGCCAGCAGCTCTCGGACTAGCTGGTCCGGGGAGCTGTTTTTT
size: .; V: TRBV7-2; J: TRBJ2-5; D: TRBD1; CDR3: CASSLISRGRETQYF; DNA: TGTGCCAGCAGCTTAATTTCCAGGGGGCGGGAGACCCAGTACTTC
size: .; V: TRBV3-1/TRBV3-2; J: TRBJ1-2; D: .; CDR3: CASSPWGEGSYLYGYTF; DNA: TGTGCCAGCAGCCCTTGGGGTGAGGGAAGTTACCTTTATGGCTACACCTTC
size: .; V: TRBV12-3/TRBV12-4; J: TRBJ2-2; D: .; CDR3: CASSLMTGELFF; DNA: TGTGCCAGCAGTTTGATGACCGGGGAGCTGTTTTTT
size: .; V: TRBV7-3; J: TRBJ2-3; D: TRBD2; CDR3: CASSFTSGSIPDTQYF; DNA: TGTGCCAGCAGCTTCACTAGCGGGAGCATCCCAGATACGCAGTATTTT
size: .; V: TRBV6-2/TRBV6-3; J: TRBJ1-6; D: .; CDR3: CASSRIRTAGDSPLHF; DNA: TGTGCCAGCAGCCGTATAAGGACAGCCGGTGATTCACCCCTCCACTTT
size: .; V: TRBV6-1; J: TRBJ1-2; D: TRBD1; CDR3: CASSDPRQGSYGYTF; DNA: TGTGCCAGCAGTGACCCTAGACAGGGAAGTTATGGCTACACCTTC
size: .; V: TRBV5-4; J: TRBJ2-1; D: TRBD2; CDR3: CASSLVAGVKNEQFF; DNA: TGTGCCAGCAGCTTGGTAGCGGGAGTAAAAAATGAGCAGTTCTTC
size: .; V: TRBV5-1; J: TRBJ1-2; D: .; CDR3: CASSLVIGQPYGYTF; DNA: TGCGCCAGCAGCTTGGTTATCGGGCAGCCCTATGGCTACACCTTC
size: once; V: TRBV20-1; J: TRBJ1-2; D: TRBD1; CDR3: CSASRDRGPLYGYTF; DNA: TGCAGTGCTAGTCGGGACAGGGGGCCCCTCTATGGCTACACCTTC
size: .; V: TRBV30; J: TRBJ1-5; D: TRBD1; CDR3: CAWGRDRDSQPQHF; DNA: TGTGCCTGGGGCCGGGACAGGGATTCTCAGCCCCAGCATTTT
size: .; V: TRBV9; J: TRBJ1-2; D: .; CDR3: CASSVVGDANYGYTF; DNA: TGTGCCAGCAGCGTAGTAGGGGACGCTAACTATGGCTACACCTTC
size: .; V: TRBV21-1; J: TRBJ2-7; D: .; CDR3: CASLGGRYEQYF; DNA: TGTGCCAGCCTCGGCGGGCGTTACGAGCAGTACTTC
size: .; V: TRBV29-1; J: TRBJ2-5; D: .; CDR3: CSVDNGETQYF; DNA: TGCAGCGTTGACAACGGCGAGACCCAGTACTTC
size: once; V: TRBV5-1; J: TRBJ2-2; D: .; CDR3: CASSLAPNTGELFF; DNA: TGCGCCAGCAGCTTGGCTCCGAACACCGGGGAGCTGTTTTTT
size: .; V: TRBV5-4; J: TRBJ1-5; D: TRBD1; CDR3: CASSLDRGSNQPQHF; DNA: TGTGCCAGCAGCTTGGACAGGGGGTCGAATCAGCCCCAGCATTTT
size: .; V: TRBV15; J: TRBJ2-7; D: .; CDR3: CATSPMTGTEQYF; DNA: TGTGCCACCAGCCCAATGACAGGAACCGAGCAGTACTTC
size: .; V: TRBV6-2/TRBV6-3; J: TRBJ2-3; D: .; CDR3: CASSQGLGEDTQYF; DNA: TGTGCCAGCAGTCAGGGACTGGGGGAGGATACGCAGTATTTT
size: .; V: TRBV5-1; J: TRBJ1-3; D: .; CDR3: CASSYSDSFGNTIYF; DNA: TGCGCCAGCAGCTACTCGGACAGCTTTGGAAACACCATATATTTT
size: .; V: TRBV2; J: TRBJ2-3; D: TRBD2; CDR3: CASSGLAGGTDTQYF; DNA: TGTGCCAGCAGCGGACTAGCGGGAGGAACAGATACGCAGTATTTT
size: .; V: TRBV9; J: TRBJ1-3; D: .; CDR3: CASSVRQGAGNTIYF; DNA: TGTGCCAGCAGCGTAAGGCAGGGAGCTGGAAACACCATATATTTT